This TCR beta chain was recorded in a study of identical twins. Findings of the study overall: The study found excess low generation probability among twin-shared out-of-frame alpha sequences.

From the 5' RACE reads, TCRdb called clonotypes with MiXCR, one entry per CDR3 protein. This table has 500,000 or so distinct CDR3 sequences, 22% appearing once. With respect to this clonotype: What it recognizes is unknown.

Looked up from germline, CDR1 is MNHEY and CDR2 is SVGAGI. Between the trimmed V and J ends, which lost 0 bases and 2 bases, there was a span of 14 bases. The CDR3 covers 16 residues. These records were also assigned to another study, of T cells expressing NK-cell markers. According to that study: The authors restricted sorting to alpha-beta TCR T cells with an anti-gamma-delta TCR antibody in several experiments.

The source material was CD4+ T cells sorted from blood. This chain links TRBV6-5 with TRBJ2-7, with D possibly TRBD2 on 5 matching bases. The receptor's source is a woman aged 18 to 35 in good health. The CDR3 region is CASSYSKGAGAYEQYF. CDR3 DNA sequence: TGTGCCAGCAGTTACTCGAAGGGCGCCGGGGCCTACGAGCAGTACTTC.